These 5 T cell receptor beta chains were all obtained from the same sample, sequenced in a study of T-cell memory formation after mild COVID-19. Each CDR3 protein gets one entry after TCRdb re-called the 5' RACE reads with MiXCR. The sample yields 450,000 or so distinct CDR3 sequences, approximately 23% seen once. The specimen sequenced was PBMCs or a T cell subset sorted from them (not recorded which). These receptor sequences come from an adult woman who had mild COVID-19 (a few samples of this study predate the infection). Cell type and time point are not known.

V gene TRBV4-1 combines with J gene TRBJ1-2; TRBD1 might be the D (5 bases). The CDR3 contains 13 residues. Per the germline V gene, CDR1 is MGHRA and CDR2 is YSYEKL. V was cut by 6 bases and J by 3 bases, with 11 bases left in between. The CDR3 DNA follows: TGCGCCAGCAGACCGGGGGGTGACTATGGCTACACCTTC. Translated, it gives CASRPGGDYGYTF.

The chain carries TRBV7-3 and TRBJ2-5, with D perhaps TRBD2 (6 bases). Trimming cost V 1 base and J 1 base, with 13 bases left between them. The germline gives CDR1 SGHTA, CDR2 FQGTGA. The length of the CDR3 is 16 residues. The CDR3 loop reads CASSLNAPLAQETQYF. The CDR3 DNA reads TGTGCCAGCAGCTTAAACGCCCCACTAGCCCAAGAGACCCAGTACTTC.

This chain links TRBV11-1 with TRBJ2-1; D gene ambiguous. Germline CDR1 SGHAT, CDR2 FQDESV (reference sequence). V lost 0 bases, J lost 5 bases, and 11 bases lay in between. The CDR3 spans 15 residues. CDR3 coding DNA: TGTGCCAGCAGCTTAGCCAGTACTCACAACAATGAGCAGTTCTTC. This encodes CASSLASTHNNEQFF.

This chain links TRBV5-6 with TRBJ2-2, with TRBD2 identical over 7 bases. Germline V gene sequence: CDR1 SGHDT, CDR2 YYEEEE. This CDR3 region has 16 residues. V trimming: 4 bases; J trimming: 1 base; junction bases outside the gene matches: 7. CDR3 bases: TGTGCCAGCAGCCCGGAGGTAGCGGGGAACACCGGGGAGCTGTTTTTT. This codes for CASSPEVAGNTGELFF.

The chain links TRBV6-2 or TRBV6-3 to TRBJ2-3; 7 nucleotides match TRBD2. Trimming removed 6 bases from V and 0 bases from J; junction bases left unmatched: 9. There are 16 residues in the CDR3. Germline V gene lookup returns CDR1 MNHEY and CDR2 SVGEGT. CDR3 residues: CASSRSLATSTDTQYF. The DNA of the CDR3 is TGTGCCAGCAGCCGGTCACTAGCGACTAGCACAGATACGCAGTATTTT.